This T cell receptor beta chain is from a study of blood T cells in healthy people across ages. Overall study findings and caveats: Among T cells, TCR beta diversity per million cells dropped roughly linearly as age rose.

Germline V gene lookup returns CDR1 LGHNA and CDR2 YSLEER. The CDR3 contains 17 residues. Trimming shortened V by 0 bases and J by 4 bases, and 19 bases separated the two germline ends. Then a second PCR, running about 6 to 12 cycles, was carried out with a sample-barcoded 5' primer and a J-beta primer mix. Each CDR3 protein gets one entry after TCRdb re-called the 5' RACE reads with MiXCR. The sample has around 990,000 distinct CDR3 sequences; roughly two fifths are singletons. Comment on this clonotype: No antigen is known for it.

This TCR came from a man between 18 and 29 years old in good health. The sequenced sample consisted of blood. The chain links TRBV4-3 to TRBJ2-7; a weak D match, TRBD2 (6 bases). The CDR3 DNA is TGCGCCAGCAGCCAAGATTTAAGTGGGCTAGCGAGTTACGAGCAGTACTTC. Translated: CASSQDLSGLASYEQYF.